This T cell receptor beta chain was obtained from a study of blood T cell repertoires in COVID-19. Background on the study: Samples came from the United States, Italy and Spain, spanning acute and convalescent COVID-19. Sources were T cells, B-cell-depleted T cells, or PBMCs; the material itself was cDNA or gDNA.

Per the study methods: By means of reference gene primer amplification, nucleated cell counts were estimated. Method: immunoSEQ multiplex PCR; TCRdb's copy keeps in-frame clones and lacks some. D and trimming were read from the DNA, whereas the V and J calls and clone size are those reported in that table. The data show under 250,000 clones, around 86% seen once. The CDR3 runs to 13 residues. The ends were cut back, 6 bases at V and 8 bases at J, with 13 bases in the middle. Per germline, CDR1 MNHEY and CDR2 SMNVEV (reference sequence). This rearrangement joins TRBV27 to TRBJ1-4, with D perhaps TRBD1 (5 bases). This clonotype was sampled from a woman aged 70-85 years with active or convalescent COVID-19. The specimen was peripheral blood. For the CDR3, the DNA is TGTGCCAGCAGGGAGGGGAATACGGAAAAACTGTTTTTT. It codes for CASREGNTEKLFF.